This T cell receptor (beta chain) was found in a study of early T cells in non-severe SARS-CoV-2 infection (dated by TCRdb to about 2021). Regarding the research as a whole: Bulk RNA from unsorted whole blood was used for TCR sequencing, so alpha and beta chains could not be paired.

The sample holds a few counts of this clonotype. No antigen is known for it. Base qualities are not recorded, but no much larger clone differs from it by a single base. This was a case-control study nested in a cohort of healthcare workers in London, UK, who had nasopharyngeal swab PCR tests and blood samples taken every week. Healthcare workers were recruited during the week of the UK lockdown, between 23 and 31 March 2020, and followed weekly for up to roughly 15 weeks. The full study reports these points: VDJdb matching was skewed toward anti-spike CD8 responses, so virus-specific expansions were likely underestimated and private and CD4 specificities were missed.

The CDR3 spans 12 residues, from the cysteine through the phenylalanine. The kept DNA is CDR3 alone, 36 bases in frame from the first base. Per the germline V gene, MDHEN is the CDR1 and SYDVKM is the CDR2. Germline trimming: 6 bases from V, 5 bases from J; junction bases outside gene matches: 3. Library preparation was by 5' RACE. For sequencing, a NextSeq 500 was employed. To correct for sequencing error and PCR bias, the TCR library protocol tagged individual cDNA molecules with unique molecular identifiers. Sequencing covered both TCR alpha and beta chains, and within each sample the abundances of alpha and beta sequences were tightly co-correlated. Regarding the original processing steps: Decombinator V4 was used to annotate the V gene, J gene and CDR3 of the TCR sequences. TCRs were defined as expanded if a significant change between any two time points was detected under a Poisson model with p below 0.0001. TCR abundances were normalised to the total number of TCRs sequenced per sample and were expressed as counts per million. MAIT TCRs were defined by TRAV1-2 paired with TRAJ12, TRAJ20 or TRAJ33, and iNKT TCRs by TRAV10 paired with TRAJ18. VDJdb, accessed 1 November 2021, was searched for CMV, EBV and SARS-CoV-2 annotated TCRs, with TCRs annotated for multiple antigens excluded. Using fastp at Q25 and MiXCR, TCRdb reprocessed the public reads and kept productive beta chains. CDR3 protein duplicates are merged, each entry listing the most common genes and DNA. TCRdb, not the authors, supplied the V and J calls. Within this sample are 77,000 or so distinct CDR3 sequences, with roughly 15% of them counted one time only. 3% to 4.5% of the sample is taken by the ten largest.

This sequence uses TRBV28 and TRBJ2-7; 8 central nucleotides agree with TRBD1. The clonotype comes from an adult who was a healthcare worker with PCR-confirmed SARS-CoV-2 infection or an uninfected control (not recorded which). The sequencing here drew on whole blood, taken at baseline. CDR3 reads: CASRRTGHEQYF. The nucleotide sequence reads TGTGCCAGCAGAAGGACAGGGCACGAGCAGTACTTC.